This TCR beta chain appears in the sequencing data of a study of T cells in Graves' hyperthyroidism and ophthalmopathy. Study conclusions and caveats: Ophthalmopathy and stable hyperthyroidism were told apart by a 13 V-J model.

The sample holds many counts of this clonotype. Its target is unknown. CDR3 length: 15 residues. V lost 7 bases, J lost 0 bases, and 14 bases lay in between. CDR1 is SGHRS and CDR2 is YFSETQ in the germline V gene. Amplified TCR beta CDR3 regions came from RNA transcripts. The TCR CDR3 was amplified in a first-round RT-PCR using the HTBI primer set. MiXCR, applied by TCRdb to the multiplex PCR reads, yields one record per CDR3 protein. The sample holds 250,000 or so distinct CDR3 sequences; roughly 15% are singletons and the top ten take 30%. Exclusion of patients followed from uncontrolled infection, other autoimmune disease, pregnancy or lactation.

Input material: blood. The V call is TRBV5-1, the J call TRBJ2-1; D is perhaps TRBD2 (5 bases). This receptor was taken from a woman aged 45-60 years with Graves' hyperthyroidism that later progressed to Graves' ophthalmopathy. The CDR3 is CASLPGENSYNEQFF. The CDR3 DNA sequence: TGCGCCAGCCTCCCCGGGGAGAACTCCTACAATGAGCAGTTCTTC.